This T cell receptor beta chain was observed in a study of T cell responses to AZD1222 COVID-19 vaccine (dated by TCRdb to about 2021). Background for the entire study: TCR sequencing covered roughly 230 trial participants: 200 to 220 given two doses of AZD1222 and some 25 given two doses of MenACWY control vaccine. Trial participants were enrolled by age into subgroups of 18-55, 56-69 and 70-plus years, and around 150, 28 and 57 TCR-sequenced participants, respectively, were included in these subgroups.

Paper-wide results and their limitations: CD4 TCRs associated with the vaccine covered the entire spike protein, and the dominant responses were in regions 160-218 and 743-854. After two AZD1222 doses, both the breadth and the depth of spike-specific TCRs were significantly higher than at day 0 and than in MenACWY recipients. Reportedly, almost half of the unique spike-specific TCRs recognized epitopes lying outside the regions that are mutated in the B.1.351 and B.1.1.7 variants. In the small 56-69-year group, the increase in depth fell short of significance, most likely because of low power. Because no day 14 peak-response samples were available, repertoires were characterized only after the peak T cell response. Conclusions about previously exposed vaccinees are limited, since just five to seven AZD1222 recipients were seropositive for SARS-CoV-2 at baseline. Participants were mostly white British, with more females than males. The authors suggested clonal diversity may have been underestimated.

The time point label, as the study defines it: about 28 days (+/-7) after the second vaccine dose. AZD1222 recipients whose second dose came at about 4 weeks and those whose second dose came at about 12 weeks were combined into one group, since spike-specific TCR depth and breadth did not differ between the two schedules. The vaccinee samples were drawn from two UK trials, COV001 and COV002, one of which was a single-blind randomized controlled phase 2/3 trial testing AZD1222 (ChAdOx1 nCoV-19) in healthy adults. For TCRbeta chain sequencing, PBMC samples were collected from trial participants at day 0 and at day 28 after the second dose. Counted from cysteine to phenylalanine, this CDR3 has 14 amino acids. Only the CDR3 region is kept as DNA, spanning 42 bases read in frame from base 1. V is cut by 6 bases and J by 1 base, and the space between the germline ends is 12 bases. CDR1 and CDR2 (MNHEY, SVGEGT) derive from the germline V gene.

The CDR3 regions of human TCRbeta chains were analyzed by immunosequencing. On the authors' methods: Repertoire TCRs were matched against a reference library of SARS-CoV-2-specific TCRs generated with the MIRA antigen-specificity platform. Breadth was defined as the fraction of unique TCRs that were SARS-CoV-2-associated, and depth was defined as the fraction of total T cells that were SARS-CoV-2-associated. Using the MIRA data, each spike-specific TCR was mapped to the spike region that the TCR reacts to and placed in a CD4 or CD8 class. Log10-transformed breadth and depth values were compared by one-way ANOVA with Sidak's multiple comparisons tests. Here the immuneACCESS table is served through TCRdb, limited to in-frame sequences with V and J called. Missing clones are a known gap in these copies; in checked studies unresolved V genes cover under half, and the rest lacks a known reason. V, J and clone size reflect that table, while D and trimming were determined from the DNA. The sample table records under 130,000 clones; roughly nine tenths of these occur just once. Together, the top ten hold 40% to 55% of the sample.

As for this clone: Its cognate antigen has yet to be identified. Base quality data are lacking; no much larger clone is found one base away.

The source was peripheral blood, collected 28 days after the second AZD1222 dose. The source of this sequence is an adult who received the AZD1222 COVID-19 vaccine. The V and J genes are TRBV6-2 or TRBV6-3 and TRBJ1-2; the D segment cannot be called with confidence. This receptor has the CDR3 CASSSRGFNYGYTF. In nucleotide form, the sequence is TGTGCCAGCAGCTCCAGAGGTTTTAACTATGGCTACACCTTC.